The clone carrying this TCR beta chain was detected once. Its antigen is as yet unknown. The V end lost 6 bases, the J end lost 7 bases, and 18 bases lay between the germline ends. The germline gives CDR1 LNHDA, CDR2 SQIVND (reference sequence). The CDR3 is 14 amino acids. The data belong to a study of cytomegalovirus exposure and HLA in healthy donors. Points from the study as a whole: Looking again later, the authors saw that most CMV-associated TCR beta chains seemed HLA-restricted. Reported performance of the classifier showed diagnosis of cytomegalovirus status with high specificity and sensitivity. Near-uniform donor sequencing depth was presumed by presence/absence analyses. CMV serostatus was the sole immune exposure information available.

Vbeta (60) and Jbeta (13) primers were used in the PCR. Assay: immunoSEQ multiplex PCR; the TCRdb copy retains only in-frame clones and omits some. The sample has about 150,000 clones; about 83% are singletons. The chain recombines TRBV19 with TRBJ1-2; D is perhaps TRBD1 (5 bases). The origin of this receptor is a man aged 40-49 years in good health and CMV-seropositive. The source material was PBMCs. The CDR3 is CASRPESRVVGYTF. The CDR3 coding sequence is TGTGCCAGTAGGCCGGAGTCCAGGGTGGTTGGCTACACCTTC.